The TCR beta chain described here comes from a study of T cells in Graves' hyperthyroidism and ophthalmopathy. J gave up 0 bases and V 5 bases, and 8 bases lay outside the gene matches. CDR1 is LNHDA and CDR2 is SQIVND in the germline V gene (reference sequence). The CDR3 consists of 16 residues. The PBMCs studied were ones that came from 10 ml fresh peripheral blood. Researchers took RNA transcripts and amplified the TCR beta CDR3 regions from them. TCR CDR3 regions were first amplified by RT-PCR with HTBI primers. TCRdb reanalysed the multiplex PCR reads using MiXCR and keeps one entry per CDR3 protein. Among fewer than 750,000 distinct CDR3 sequences, more than 12% were seen once, and the ten largest hold under 15%. This clonotype was seen ten or more times.

The TCR originated in a woman aged 50 to 60 with Graves' ophthalmopathy. Sequencing was carried out using blood. The genes are TRBV19 and TRBJ2-7, with 9 bases aligning to TRBD2. This chain's CDR3 is CASSSRGGRDSYEQYF. Written as DNA, the CDR3 is TGTGCCAGTAGTTCACGGGGCGGGAGGGACTCCTACGAGCAGTACTTC.